A single sample gave rise to the 13 T cell receptor beta chains below, sequenced in a study of response to subunit inactivated influenza vaccine. TCRdb called the RT-PCR reads again in MiXCR, with one record for every CDR3 protein. The data contain approximately 230,000 distinct CDR3 sequences, approximately 12% of them seen just once; the ten biggest clones take up about 8%. The material was non-naive T cells sorted from PBMCs, obtained roughly 15 days before vaccination. The source of these receptors is a man in his forties or fifties who received an inactivated influenza vaccine.

The table lists this clonotype with a few counts. The genes are TRBV20-1 and TRBJ1-5; D gene uncertain. V was pared by 3 bases and J by 4 bases, with 7 bases between. There are 12 residues in the CDR3. Germline CDR1 DFQATT, CDR2 SNEGSKA (reference sequence). The CDR3 loop is CSASAGNQPQHF. For the CDR3, the DNA is TGCAGTGCTAGTGCGGGGAATCAGCCCCAGCATTTT.

The chain has TRBV6-2 or TRBV6-3 and TRBJ2-5; TRBD2 matches 8 bases. The CDR3 totals 14 residues. In germline, CDR1 is MNHEY, CDR2 SVGEGT. The V and J ends lost 6 bases and 7 bases, in that order; junction bases with no gene match: 10. In DNA form, the CDR3 reads TGTGCCAGCAGCTCCGGGACTAGGGTCGCGACCCAGTACTTC. Its protein is CASSSGTRVATQYF.

This clonotype was detected many times. This chain uses TRBV6-2 or TRBV6-3 with TRBJ2-7, with D unclear. CDR3 length: 14 amino acids. V lost 0 bases and J lost 4, with 10 bases in between. The V gene's germline CDR1 is MNHEY and CDR2 SVGEGT. The CDR3 loop is CASSYSWGGYEQYF. CDR3 nucleotide sequence: TGTGCCAGCAGTTACTCGTGGGGTGGTTACGAGCAGTACTTC.

This rearrangement joins TRBV19 to TRBJ2-1; D perhaps matches TRBD2 (6 bases). The CDR3 runs 16 residues. Per germline, CDR1 LNHDA and CDR2 SQIVND (reference sequence). V lost 2 bases and J lost 2, with 13 bases in between. The CDR3 nucleotides read TGTGCCAGTAGTATAAACCGGCTAGCGACCTACAATGAGCAGTTCTTC. This sequence encodes CASSINRLATYNEQFF.

The V and J genes are TRBV20-1 and TRBJ1-6; the D is unclear. The length of the CDR3 is 15 residues. Trimming left V 2 bases short and J 3 bases short, with 11 bases between. The germline V gene encodes CDR1 DFQATT and CDR2 SNEGSKA (reference sequence). The CDR3 region is CSARSGRIYNSPLHF. CDR3 bases: TGCAGTGCTAGAAGTGGCAGAATCTATAATTCACCCCTCCACTTT.

In its sample, this clonotype was seen many times. This chain uses TRBV6-4 with TRBJ2-2; TRBD2 might be the D (5 bases). With 4 bases removed from V and 5 bases from J, the gap between germline ends came to 11 bases. Germline V gene sequence: CDR1 MRHNA, CDR2 SNTAGT. This CDR3 spans 14 amino acids. In DNA, the CDR3 is TGTGCCAGCAGTGCTTCCCCGGGGACCGGGGAGCTGTTTTTT. As protein: CASSASPGTGELFF.

A few counts support this clonotype. The rearrangement uses TRBV9 and TRBJ2-2, with 11 bases lining up with TRBD2. This CDR3 is 18 amino acids long. CDR1 is SGDLS, CDR2 YYNGEE, per germline. V shed 0 bases and J 4 bases; nucleotides not matched to a gene: 8. CDR3 amino acids: CASSVADSGRAGTGELFF. CDR3 nucleotide sequence: TGTGCCAGCAGCGTAGCTGATAGCGGGAGGGCTGGCACCGGGGAGCTGTTTTTT. The variable domain in full, with the rest retrieved from reference TRBV9 and TRBJ2-2, is DSGVTQTPKHLITATGQRVTLRCSPRSGDLSVYWYQQSLDQGLQFLIQYYNGEERAKGNILERFSAQQFPDLHSELNLSSLELGDSALYFCASSVADSGRAGTGELFFGEGSRLTVL.

V is TRBV6-2 or TRBV6-3 and J is TRBJ2-1; TRBD1 might be the D (6 bases). Trimming took 6 bases from V and 5 from J, leaving 20 bases between them. CDR1 is MNHEY and CDR2 is SVGEGT in the germline V gene. The length of the CDR3 is 16 residues. The CDR3 is CASRANRAGFNNEQFF. The DNA of the CDR3 is TGTGCCAGCAGGGCGAACAGGGCGGGTTTTAACAATGAGCAGTTCTTC.

This chain uses TRBV7-9 with TRBJ2-3; weak D call: TRBD2 (5 bases). This CDR3 spans 15 amino acids. Germline CDR1 reads SEHNR; CDR2 reads FQNEAQ (reference sequence). Trimming shortened V by 4 bases and J by 4 bases, and 15 bases separated the two germline ends. The CDR3 nucleotides are TGTGCCAGCAGCTCAATTAGTCTAGCAGCAGATACGCAGTATTTT. Translated, it gives CASSSISLAADTQYF.

This clonotype turned up a few times. The CDR3 sequence is CASSVDGDQPQHF. CDR3 sequence (DNA): TGTGCCAGCAGCGTAGACGGGGATCAGCCCCAGCATTTT. J is TRBJ1-5 and V is TRBV9; D is unclear. The CDR3 sequence is 13 residues long. Trimming took off 0 bases at V and 5 bases at J, with 6 bases between the two ends. CDR1 and CDR2 (germline): SGDLS, YYNGEE.

This sequence joins TRBV6-1 and TRBJ1-3; TRBD1 agrees at 8 bases. Germline CDR1 reads MNHNS; CDR2 reads SASEGT. Trimming removed 5 bases from V and 8 bases from J; junction bases left unmatched: 8. This CDR3 has 14 residues. CDR3 amino acids: CASSPDRVRYTIYF. The CDR3 nucleotides are TGTGCCAGCAGTCCGGACAGGGTGAGATACACCATATATTTT.

The table lists this clonotype with a few counts. The chain uses TRBV6-2 or TRBV6-3 and TRBJ2-7, with D possibly called TRBD1 or TRBD2 (5 bases each). V gave up 2 bases and J gave up 6 bases, with 20 bases separating them. CDR3 length: 16 amino acids. Germline V CDR1 and CDR2: MNHEY, SVGEGT. The CDR3 here is CASSYAGSGSPSEQYF. The CDR3 coding sequence is TGTGCCAGCAGTTACGCAGGGTCTGGGAGTCCCTCCGAGCAGTACTTC.

There are a few counts of this clonotype. The genes are TRBV20-1 and TRBJ2-1, with 8 bases that match TRBD1. This CDR3 has 15 amino acids. CDR1 is DFQATT, CDR2 SNEGSKA, per germline (reference sequence). With V trimmed by 0 bases and J by 10 bases, 11 bases remained unmatched. The CDR3 loop is CSARDTSRGPGEQFF. CDR3 coding DNA: TGCAGTGCTAGAGACACCTCCAGGGGGCCGGGGGAGCAGTTCTTC.